These 4 T cell receptor beta chains were sequenced from one sample in a study of blood T cells in healthy people across ages. A second about 7 to 12 cycle PCR used barcoded and J-beta primers. TCRdb re-analysed the 5' RACE reads in MiXCR, keeping a single row per CDR3 protein. The profile covers about 1.8 million distinct CDR3 sequences, with around half appearing a single time and more than 2% taken by the ten largest. The sample consisted of blood. These receptors were taken from a woman in her forties in good health.

This clonotype was recorded only once. The chain carries TRBV4-2 and TRBJ2-1, with 7 bases that match TRBD1. The length of the CDR3 is 14 residues. The V gene end was trimmed by 2 bases and the J gene end by 8 bases; junction bases not matched to a gene: 6. Germline assignment: CDR1 LGHNA and CDR2 YNFKEQ. CDR3 in amino acids: CASSQRTGTDEQFF. The CDR3 nucleotides are TGTGCCAGCAGCCAAAGGACCGGGACAGATGAGCAGTTCTTC.

This chain joins TRBV10-3 and TRBJ2-5, with TRBD1 identical over 8 bases. V dropped 0 bases and J dropped 7; count of bases not matched to a gene: 4. This CDR3 spans 14 amino acids. Germline V CDR1 and CDR2: ENHRY, SYGVKD. CDR3 in amino acids: CAISESEQGGTQYF. The CDR3 bases are TGTGCCATCAGTGAGTCCGAACAGGGGGGGACCCAGTACTTC.

The J gene is TRBJ2-7, the V gene TRBV12-3 or TRBV12-4; 9 bases map to TRBD1. The CDR3 has 15 amino acids. V lost 6 bases to trimming and J lost 1 base; unmatched junction nucleotides: 7. The CDR3 bases are TGTGCCAGCAGATATTTCGGGACAGGGTCCTACGAGCAGTACTTC. This sequence encodes CASRYFGTGSYEQYF.

V is TRBV24-1 and J is TRBJ2-7, with D tentatively TRBD1 or TRBD2 (5 bases each). Germline V gene lookup returns CDR1 KGHDR and CDR2 SFDVKD. This CDR3 has 15 amino acids. V was cut by 4 bases and J by 0 bases, with 12 bases left in between. The CDR3 DNA reads TGTGCCACCAGTGAAGGGGACCCTAGCTCCTACGAGCAGTACTTC. Its protein is CATSEGDPSSYEQYF.